The following is a T cell receptor (beta chain) sequence with its context. This clonotype was recorded a few times. Which antigen it targets is not known. No base quality values were provided; no much bigger clone lies one nucleotide off. Naive CD8 T cell libraries were made from roughly 21,000 to 960,000 sorted cells using 10%, 30% or 50% of purified RNA. On a BD FACSAria II, naive CD8 T cells were FACS-sorted as CD8+CD4-CCR7+CD45RA+ and collected into RLT Plus buffer. Ten to eleven TCR copies' worth of Jurkat RNA were spiked into roughly 17,000-1,100,000 naive CD8 T cell samples to test detection sensitivity. CD8 T cells were enriched using RosetteSep CD8+ T Cell Enrichment Cocktail and Ficoll-Paque, and the enriched cells then underwent ACK red cell lysis. This record belongs to a study of molecular identifiers for immune sequencing clone quantification (dated by TCRdb to the late 2010s). Looking at the study overall: For a replicate experiment, RNA from around 20,000 or 100,000 naive CD8 T cells was divided into five aliquots, of which four were sequenced. The study was a methods study using CD8 T cells to benchmark molecular-identifier clustering-based TCR repertoire sequencing (MIDCIRS) and TCR RNA copy counting. General findings and caveats noted by the study authors: Modeling indicated around 3 TCR RNA copies recovered per cell, compared with approximately 10 by digital PCR, which implies a capture efficiency of about 31%. Even against a background of one million naive CD8 T cells, spiked-in Jurkat TCR RNA amounting to a single cell's worth was reported to be detectable. Identical TCR molecules sharing a barcode could cause highly expanded clone sizes to be underestimated. When barcode sub-clustering was left out, chimeric consensus sequences inflated TCR diversity, with chimeras reaching as high as 47%. Naive libraries contained spiked-in Jurkat TCR RNA (more than nine copies' worth), which is not part of the donor repertoire. In CMV-specific effector cells, clones with more than 20 RNA copies accounted for over 98% of molecules, whereas in naive cells such clones accounted for under 1%.

The library relied on PCR. Sequencing instrument: NextSeq 500. Bulk TCR libraries were prepared as previously described, using TCR primers listed in Table S5. Purification of total RNA was performed with the Qiagen AllPrep DNA/RNA kit. Before analysis, reads from multiple sequencing runs of one library were combined. Regarding the original processing steps: Only reads with exact TCR constant sequence were kept, trimmed to 150 nt, and grouped by their 12-nt molecular barcodes. Within each barcode group, reads were sub-clustered at a 15% Levenshtein threshold, and quality-weighted consensus sequences were built per RNA molecule. Non-functional sequences were excluded, and lower-count sequences lying one edit away from another sequence were also excluded. On the basis of fitting two negative binomial distributions, barcode sub-clusters with fewer than 20% of the maximum read count were discarded. Clones were called with MiXCR by TCRdb after fastp trimmed the public reads at Q25, and only in-frame beta chains were retained. When rows share a CDR3 protein, they turn into one entry using the most common DNA and genes. TCRdb's processing, not the authors' own work, is the source of the V and J calls. This sample comprises about 100,000 distinct CDR3 sequences, around 33% of them detected only once. Jointly, the top ten make up 4% to 5% of the sample.

The receptor was derived from a human donor in good health. Some libraries in this study had Jurkat cell RNA spiked in. Material for sequencing was naive CD8+ T cells from blood, with Jurkat cell RNA spiked in. This specimen's cell subset or site label, per the study, means: FACS-sorted CD8+CD4-CCR7+CD45RA+ naive T cells.

The nucleotide sequence is given as TGTGCCAGCAGTCTTCTGGAGGGAACTGAAGCTTTCTTT. This yields the protein CASSLLEGTEAFF. Recombination joined TRBV12-3 or TRBV12-4 with TRBJ1-1, with the D gene call left open. The CDR3 has 13 amino acids, counting the end cysteine and phenylalanine. Only the CDR3 DNA stays, 39 bases, in frame from base 1. V lost 5 bases and J lost 5 bases; the stretch between them is 12 bases long.